This T cell receptor beta chain was identified in a study of T cell repertoires in cytomegalovirus infection. TCRdb analysed the reads with MiXCR anew, one entry per CDR3 protein. The data show approximately 110,000 distinct CDR3 sequences, 10% seen once. This clonotype has ten or more counts. Its target is not known. The specimen was PBMCs, sequenced either directly or after in vitro stimulation (not recorded which). The TCR comes from a human donor in good health (CMV status not recorded). Some clones in this sample may be carry-over from other donors' samples.

The CDR3 DNA is TGCAGCGCGACCCAAGCGGGAGCCCAAGAGACCCAGTACTTC. It translates to CSATQAGAQETQYF. The genes are TRBV29-1 and TRBJ2-5; 8 nucleotides match TRBD2. The CDR3 totals 14 residues. Per germline, CDR1 SQVTM and CDR2 ANQGSEA. Trimming at V came to 7 bases and at J to 1 base, leaving 8 bases not matched to a gene.